This T cell receptor (beta chain) comes out of a study of T cell responses to AZD1222 COVID-19 vaccine. In this sample, this clone turned up once. Antigen unknown. Whole-study results and caveats: Two AZD1222 doses significantly raised spike-specific TCR breadth and depth over controls. Targeting of unmutated variant regions was reportedly seen in nearly half of spike-specific TCRs. Donors in the cohort were predominantly white British and more often female, and clonal diversity was possibly underestimated.

Data came from immunoSEQ multiplex PCR; TCRdb stores just in-frame clones and leaves some out. The sample lists fewer than 120,000 clones; roughly 92% were seen once. This CDR3 is built from 12 residues. V was shortened by 5 bases and J by 7 bases, with 11 bases between the two germline ends. Germline V gene data show CDR1 as SGHAT and CDR2 as FQNNGV. This TCR was recovered from an adult in good health. This material consisted of peripheral blood, taken on day 0 of AZD1222 vaccination. The chain has TRBV11-2 and TRBJ1-1; D is perhaps TRBD1 (6 bases). CDR3 bases: TGTGCCAGCAGCCTACGGACAGATGAAGCTTTCTTT. As protein: CASSLRTDEAFF.